The 2 T cell receptor beta chains in this list originate from one sample, sequenced in a study of technical replicates of blood from several donors. The protocol was immunoSEQ multiplex PCR, while the TCRdb copy is restricted to in-frame clones and leaves out a portion. The sample carries approximately 75,000 clones, 95% recorded once. The material sequenced was T cells isolated from PBMCs. The receptors were sampled from a human donor in good health.

The chain couples TRBV27 to TRBJ1-2; TRBD1 might be the D (6 bases). The CDR3 totals 12 residues. The ends were cut back, 6 bases at V and 6 bases at J, with 11 bases in the middle. The germline CDR1 and CDR2 sequences are MNHEY and SMNVEV (reference sequence). The CDR3 loop reads CASSPNRDGYTF. The CDR3 coding sequence is TGTGCCAGCAGCCCCAACAGGGATGGCTACACCTTC.

The rearrangement uses TRBV5-4 and TRBJ1-2; 8 positions agree with TRBD1. The CDR3 is 13 residues long. The germline V gene encodes CDR1 SGHNT and CDR2 YYREEE (reference sequence). Germline trimming cut 4 bases from V and 7 bases from J; bases unmatched to any gene: 6. This CDR3 is CASSVDRVSGYTF. The CDR3 region has the DNA TGTGCCAGCAGCGTGGACAGGGTGAGTGGCTACACCTTC.